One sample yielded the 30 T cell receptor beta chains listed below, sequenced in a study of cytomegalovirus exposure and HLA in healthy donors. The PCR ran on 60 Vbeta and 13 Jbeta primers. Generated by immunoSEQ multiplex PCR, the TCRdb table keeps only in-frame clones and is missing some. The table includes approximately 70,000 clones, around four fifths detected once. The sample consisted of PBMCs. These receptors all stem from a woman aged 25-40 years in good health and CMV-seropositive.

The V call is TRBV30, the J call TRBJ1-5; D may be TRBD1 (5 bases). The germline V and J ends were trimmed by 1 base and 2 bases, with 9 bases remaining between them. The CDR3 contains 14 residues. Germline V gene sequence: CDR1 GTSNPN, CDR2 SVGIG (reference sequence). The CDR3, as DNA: TGTGCCTGGAGTGGGGGGGGACGCAATCAGCCCCAGCATTTT. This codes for CAWSGGGRNQPQHF.

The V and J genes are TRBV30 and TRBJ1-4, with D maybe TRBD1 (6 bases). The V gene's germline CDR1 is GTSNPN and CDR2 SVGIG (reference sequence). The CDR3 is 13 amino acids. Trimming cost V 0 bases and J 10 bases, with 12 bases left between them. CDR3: CAWSVAIQGKLFF. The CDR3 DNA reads TGTGCCTGGAGTGTAGCAATACAGGGAAAACTGTTTTTT. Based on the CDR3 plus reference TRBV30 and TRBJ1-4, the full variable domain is SQTIHQWPATLVQPVGSPLSLECTVEGTSNPNLYWYRQAAGRGLQLLFYSVGIGQISSEVPQNLSASRPQDRQFILSSKKLLLSDSGFYLCAWSVAIQGKLFFGSGTQLSVL.

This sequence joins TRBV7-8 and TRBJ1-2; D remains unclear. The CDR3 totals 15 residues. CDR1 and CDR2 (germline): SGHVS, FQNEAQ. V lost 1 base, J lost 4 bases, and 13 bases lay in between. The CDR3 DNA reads TGTGCCAGCAGCTTAGGTGATGCTGCTATCTATGGCTACACCTTC. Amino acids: CASSLGDAAIYGYTF. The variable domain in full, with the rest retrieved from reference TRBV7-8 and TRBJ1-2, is GAGVSQSPRYKVAKRGQDVALRCDPISGHVSLFWYQQALGQGPEFLTYFQNEAQLDKSGLPSDRFFAERPEGSVSTLKIQRTQQEDSAVYLCASSLGDAAIYGYTFGSGTRLTVV.

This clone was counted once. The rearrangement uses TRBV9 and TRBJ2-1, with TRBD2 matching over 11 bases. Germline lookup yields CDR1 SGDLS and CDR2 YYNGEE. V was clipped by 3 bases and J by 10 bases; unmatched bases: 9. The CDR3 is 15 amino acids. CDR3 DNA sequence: TGTGCCAGCAGCGCCATTAGCGGGAGGGCCGAGGAGCAGTTCTTC. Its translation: CASSAISGRAEEQFF.

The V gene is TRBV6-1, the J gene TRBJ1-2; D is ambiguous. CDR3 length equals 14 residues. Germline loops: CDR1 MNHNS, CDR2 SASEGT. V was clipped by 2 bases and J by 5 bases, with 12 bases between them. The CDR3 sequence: CASSESWHLYGYTF. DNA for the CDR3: TGTGCCAGCAGTGAATCGTGGCACCTGTATGGCTACACCTTC.

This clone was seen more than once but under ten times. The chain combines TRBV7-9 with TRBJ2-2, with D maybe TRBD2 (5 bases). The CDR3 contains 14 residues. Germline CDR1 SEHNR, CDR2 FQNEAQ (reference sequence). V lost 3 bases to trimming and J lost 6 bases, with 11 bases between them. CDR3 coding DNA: TGTGCCAGCAGCTTCAAAGGAGGAGCCGGGGAGCTGTTTTTT. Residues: CASSFKGGAGELFF.

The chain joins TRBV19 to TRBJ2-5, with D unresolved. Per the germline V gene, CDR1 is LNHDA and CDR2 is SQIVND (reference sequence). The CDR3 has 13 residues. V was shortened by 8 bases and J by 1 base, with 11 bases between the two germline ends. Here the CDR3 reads CASSRSIQETQYF. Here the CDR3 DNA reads TGTGCCAGTTCGAGGTCTATCCAAGAGACCCAGTACTTC.

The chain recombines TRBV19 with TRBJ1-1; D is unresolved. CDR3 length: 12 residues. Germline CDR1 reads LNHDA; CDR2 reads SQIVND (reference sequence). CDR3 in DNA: TGTGCGAGTCGATGGGCGGGCACTGAAGCTTTCTTT. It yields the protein CASRWAGTEAFF.

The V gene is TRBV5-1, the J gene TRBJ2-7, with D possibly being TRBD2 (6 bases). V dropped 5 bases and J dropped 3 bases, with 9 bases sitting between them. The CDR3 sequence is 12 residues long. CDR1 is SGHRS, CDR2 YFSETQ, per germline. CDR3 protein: CASSSGSYEQYF. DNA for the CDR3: TGCGCCAGCAGTTCCGGGAGCTACGAGCAGTACTTC.

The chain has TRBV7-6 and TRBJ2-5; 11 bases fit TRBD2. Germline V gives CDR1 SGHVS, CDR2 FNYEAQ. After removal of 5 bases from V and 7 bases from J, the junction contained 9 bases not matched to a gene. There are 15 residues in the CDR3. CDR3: CASSPTSGATTTQYF. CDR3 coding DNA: TGTGCCAGCAGCCCGACTAGCGGGGCTACTACGACCCAGTACTTC.

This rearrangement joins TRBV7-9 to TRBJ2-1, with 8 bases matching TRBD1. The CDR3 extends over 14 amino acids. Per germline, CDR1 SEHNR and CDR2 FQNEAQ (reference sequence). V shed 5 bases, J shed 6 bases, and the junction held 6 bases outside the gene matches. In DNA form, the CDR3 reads TGTGCCAGCAGCCCGCAGGGGGCCGGCAATGAGCAGTTCTTC. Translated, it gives CASSPQGAGNEQFF.

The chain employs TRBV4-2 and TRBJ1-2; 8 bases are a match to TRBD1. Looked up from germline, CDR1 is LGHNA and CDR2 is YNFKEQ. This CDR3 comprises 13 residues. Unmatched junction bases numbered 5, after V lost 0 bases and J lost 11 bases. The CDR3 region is CASSQDSTGGYTF. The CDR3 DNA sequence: TGTGCCAGCAGCCAAGATTCAACAGGGGGGTACACCTTC.

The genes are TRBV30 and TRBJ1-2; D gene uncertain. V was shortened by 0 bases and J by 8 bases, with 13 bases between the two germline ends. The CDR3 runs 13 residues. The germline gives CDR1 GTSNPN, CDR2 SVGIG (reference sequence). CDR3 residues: CAWSVLAGVGYTF. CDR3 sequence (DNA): TGTGCCTGGAGTGTACTCGCCGGGGTCGGCTACACCTTC.

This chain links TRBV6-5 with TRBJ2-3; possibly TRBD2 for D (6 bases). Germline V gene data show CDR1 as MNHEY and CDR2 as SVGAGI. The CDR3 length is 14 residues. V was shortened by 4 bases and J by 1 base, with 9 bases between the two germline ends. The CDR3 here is CASSSEGRTDTQYF. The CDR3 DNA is TGTGCCAGCAGTTCGGAGGGACGCACAGATACGCAGTATTTT.

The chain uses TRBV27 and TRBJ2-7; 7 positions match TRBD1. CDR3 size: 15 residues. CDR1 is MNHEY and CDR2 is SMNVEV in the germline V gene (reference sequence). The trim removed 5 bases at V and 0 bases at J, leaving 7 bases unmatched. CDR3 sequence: CASSRYRDSSYEQYF. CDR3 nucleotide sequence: TGTGCCAGCAGTCGGTACCGGGACAGCTCCTACGAGCAGTACTTC.

Here the CDR3 reads CSAHGEGLADTDTQYF. The CDR3 region has the DNA TGCAGCGCGCACGGGGAGGGACTAGCGGACACAGATACGCAGTATTTT. The chain recombines TRBV29-1 with TRBJ2-3; the match to TRBD2 covers 11 bases. V gave up 7 bases and J gave up 2 bases; unmatched junction bases: 11. CDR3 size: 16 residues. Germline V lookup: CDR1 SQVTM, CDR2 ANQGSEA.

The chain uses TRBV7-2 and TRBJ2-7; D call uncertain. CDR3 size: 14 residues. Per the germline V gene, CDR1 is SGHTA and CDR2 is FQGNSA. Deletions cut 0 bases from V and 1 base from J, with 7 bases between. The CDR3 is CASSLAWQSYEQYF. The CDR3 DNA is TGTGCCAGCAGCTTAGCGTGGCAGTCCTACGAGCAGTACTTC.

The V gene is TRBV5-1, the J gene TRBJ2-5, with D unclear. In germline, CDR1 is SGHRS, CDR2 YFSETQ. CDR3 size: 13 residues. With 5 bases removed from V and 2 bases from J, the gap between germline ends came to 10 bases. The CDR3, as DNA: TGCGCCAGCAGTCAATACTTTCAAGAGACCCAGTACTTC. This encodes CASSQYFQETQYF.

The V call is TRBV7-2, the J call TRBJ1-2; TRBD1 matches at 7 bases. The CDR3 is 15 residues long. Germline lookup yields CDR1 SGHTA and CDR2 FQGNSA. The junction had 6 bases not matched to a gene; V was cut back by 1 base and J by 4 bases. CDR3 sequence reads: CASSLGDSRIYGYTF. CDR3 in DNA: TGTGCCAGCAGCTTAGGGGACAGCCGTATCTATGGCTACACCTTC.

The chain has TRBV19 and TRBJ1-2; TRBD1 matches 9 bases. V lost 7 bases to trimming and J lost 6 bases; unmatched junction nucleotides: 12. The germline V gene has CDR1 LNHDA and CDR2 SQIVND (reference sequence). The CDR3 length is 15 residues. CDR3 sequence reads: CASTILDRGGDGYTF. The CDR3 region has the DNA TGTGCCAGTACCATCTTGGACAGGGGCGGAGATGGCTACACCTTC. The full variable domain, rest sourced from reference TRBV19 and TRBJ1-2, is DGGITQSPKYLFRKEGQNVTLSCEQNLNHDAMYWYRQDPGQGLRLIYYSQIVNDFQKGDIAEGYSVSREKKESFPLTVTSAQKNPTAFYLCASTILDRGGDGYTFGSGTRLTVV.

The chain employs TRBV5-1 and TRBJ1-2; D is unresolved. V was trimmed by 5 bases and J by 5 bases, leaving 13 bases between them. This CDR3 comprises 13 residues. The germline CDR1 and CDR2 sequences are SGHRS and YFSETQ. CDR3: CASREGTGYGYTF. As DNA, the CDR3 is TGCGCCAGCAGAGAGGGAACTGGTTATGGCTACACCTTC.

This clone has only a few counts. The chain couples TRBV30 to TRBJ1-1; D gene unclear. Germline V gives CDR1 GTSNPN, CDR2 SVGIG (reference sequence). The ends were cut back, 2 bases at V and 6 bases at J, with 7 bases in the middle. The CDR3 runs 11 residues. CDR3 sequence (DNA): TGTGCCTGGAGTAGTCCGGCTGAAGCTTTCTTT. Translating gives CAWSSPAEAFF.

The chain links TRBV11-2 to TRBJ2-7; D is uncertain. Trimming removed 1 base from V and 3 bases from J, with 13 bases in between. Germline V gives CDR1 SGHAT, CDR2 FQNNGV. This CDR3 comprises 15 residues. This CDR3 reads CASSLVQQSGYEQYF. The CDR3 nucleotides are TGTGCCAGCAGCTTAGTCCAGCAGTCAGGCTACGAGCAGTACTTC.

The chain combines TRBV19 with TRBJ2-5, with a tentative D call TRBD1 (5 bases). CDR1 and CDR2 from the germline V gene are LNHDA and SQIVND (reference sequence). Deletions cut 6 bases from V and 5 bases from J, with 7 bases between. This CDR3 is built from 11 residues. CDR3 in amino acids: CASSRVETQYF. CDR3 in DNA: TGTGCCAGTAGCAGGGTTGAGACCCAGTACTTC.

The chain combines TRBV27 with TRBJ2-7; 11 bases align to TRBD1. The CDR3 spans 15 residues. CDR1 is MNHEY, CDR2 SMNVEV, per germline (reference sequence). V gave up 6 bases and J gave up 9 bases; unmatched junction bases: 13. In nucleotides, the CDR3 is TGTGCCAGCAGGAGGGGGACAGGGGGAACTCGGGGGCAGTACTTC. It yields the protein CASRRGTGGTRGQYF.

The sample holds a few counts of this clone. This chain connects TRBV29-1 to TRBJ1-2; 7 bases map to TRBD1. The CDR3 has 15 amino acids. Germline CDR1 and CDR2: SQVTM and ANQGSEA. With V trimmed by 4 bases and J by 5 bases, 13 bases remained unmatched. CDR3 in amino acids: CSVAPGQAQEYGYTF. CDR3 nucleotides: TGCAGCGTTGCTCCTGGACAGGCCCAGGAGTATGGCTACACCTTC. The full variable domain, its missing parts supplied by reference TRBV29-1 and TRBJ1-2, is SAVISQKPSRDICQRGTSLTIQCQVDSQVTMMFWYRQQPGQSLTLIATANQGSEATYESGFVIDKFPISRPNLTFSTLTVSNMSPEDSSIYLCSVAPGQAQEYGYTFGSGTRLTVV.

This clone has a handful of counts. Here the CDR3 DNA reads TGTGCCAGCTCACCTAGCGGGAGGAACAATGAGCAGTTCTTC. Protein: CASSPSGRNNEQFF. This rearrangement joins TRBV18 to TRBJ2-1; the match to TRBD2 covers 10 bases. Germline loops: CDR1 KGHSH, CDR2 LQKENI. CDR3 size: 14 residues. Unmatched junction bases numbered 1, after V lost 3 bases and J lost 5 bases. Variable domain in full (rest from reference TRBV18 and TRBJ2-1): NAGVMQNPRHLVRRRGQEARLRCSPMKGHSHVYWYRQLPEEGLKFMVYLQKENIIDESGMPKERFSAEFPKEGPSILRIQQVVRGDSAAYFCASSPSGRNNEQFFGPGTRLTVL.

The CDR3 reads CASSVAVGGRTEAFF. The CDR3 nucleotides read TGTGCCAGCAGCGTAGCTGTGGGGGGTCGGACTGAAGCTTTCTTT. J is TRBJ1-1 and V is TRBV9, with D possibly TRBD1 on 5 matching bases. V gave up 0 bases and J gave up 5 bases, with 14 bases separating them. CDR1 is SGDLS and CDR2 is YYNGEE in the germline V gene. The CDR3 consists of 15 residues.

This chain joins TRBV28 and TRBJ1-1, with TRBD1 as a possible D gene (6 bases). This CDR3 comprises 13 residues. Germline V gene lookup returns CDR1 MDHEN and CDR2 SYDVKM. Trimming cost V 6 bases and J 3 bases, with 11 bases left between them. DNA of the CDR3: TGTGCCAGCAGCGGACAGTGGTACACTGAAGCTTTCTTT. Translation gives CASSGQWYTEAFF.

CDR3 protein: CASSLTPSGGQGQYF. The DNA of the CDR3 is TGTGCCAGCAGCTTAACCCCGTCGGGGGGTCAAGGCCAGTATTTT. The V and J genes are TRBV7-3 and TRBJ2-3, with TRBD2 matching over 7 bases. The CDR3 extends over 15 amino acids. V was pared by 0 bases and J by 12 bases, with 12 bases of the junction left unmatched. Per germline, CDR1 SGHTA and CDR2 FQGTGA.